The source of this T cell receptor (beta chain) is a study of T-cell memory formation after mild COVID-19. Study information: Largely, TCR clusters stayed within a single donor.

From 5'RACE with constant-segment primers came TCR alpha and TCR beta cDNA libraries that carried sample barcodes and UMIs. From the 5' RACE reads, TCRdb called clonotypes with MiXCR, one entry per CDR3 protein. The table lists fewer than 350,000 distinct CDR3 sequences, approximately 15% of them singletons. General study points: Some clones that responded were present in memory (sampled pre-infection), which suggests cross-reactive memory joined.

CDR1 MNHEY and CDR2 SVGEGT come from the germline V gene. The CDR3 contains 14 residues. Trimming removed 5 bases from V and 3 bases from J, with 10 bases in between. The table lists this clonotype with a count of one. The antigen is undetermined. The receptor comes from a man younger than 35 who had mild COVID-19 (a few samples of this study predate the infection). Cell type and time point are not known. Sequencing was done on a sample of PBMCs or a T cell subset sorted from them (not recorded which). V is TRBV6-2 or TRBV6-3 and J is TRBJ2-2, with unresolved D. This CDR3 reads CASSEVSDTGELFF. The CDR3 nucleotides are TGTGCCAGCAGTGAGGTCAGCGACACCGGGGAGCTGTTTTTT.